The rows below give T cell receptor beta chains drawn from one sample of a study of T-cell reconstitution after alpha-beta-depleted transplantation in children. Each CDR3 protein gets one entry after TCRdb re-called the PCR reads with MiXCR. The table records about 580,000 distinct CDR3 sequences, over 25% of them present only once. Sequences were derived from PBMCs, sampled before TCRalphabeta/CD19-depleted stem cell transplant. Source of these receptors: a boy in the first two years of life with Wiskott-Aldrich syndrome, due to receive a stem cell transplant. Both conserved end residues are part of each CDR3. The order of the fields is V gene, clone size, J gene, D gene, CDR3 DNA, CDR3 protein. A D gene is named only where the DNA matches it firmly. Clone sizes are given selectively: once, few, many, or a class where the clone is expanded.

>TRBV20-1|-|TRBJ1-2|-
TGCAGTGTTCCGGGACGCAAGAACTATGGCTACACCTTC
CSVPGRKNYGYTF
>TRBV24-1|few|TRBJ2-1|TRBD2
TGTGCCACCAGTGATTCCAGCGGGGGGATCTACAATGAGCAGTTCTTC
CATSDSSGGIYNEQFF
>TRBV2|-|TRBJ2-3|-
TGTGCCAGCAGTGGGGACGGGACGCGCACAGATACGCAGTATTTT
CASSGDGTRTDTQYF
>TRBV29-1|-|TRBJ2-7|TRBD1
TGCAGCGGGCGACAGGGGGTGAACGAGCAGTACTTC
CSGRQGVNEQYF
>TRBV10-3|few|TRBJ2-7|-
TGTGCCATCAGTGGGGGAAAAAGGGGGCGGGGCGCCTACGAGCAGTACTTC
CAISGGKRGRGAYEQYF
>TRBV7-9|-|TRBJ2-1|-
TGTGCCAGCAGCTCCGGGGAGTCCTACAATGAGCAGTTCTTC
CASSSGESYNEQFF
>TRBV6-5|-|TRBJ1-2|-
TGTGCCAGCAGTTACGTGGCAGGGGATGGCTACACCTTC
CASSYVAGDGYTF
>TRBV5-1|-|TRBJ1-1|TRBD1
TGCGCCAGCAGCTCGGGACAGGGGGGCTCTGAAGCTTTCTTT
CASSSGQGGSEAFF
>TRBV20-1|-|TRBJ1-4|-
TGCAGTGCTAGCCTCAAGGACCAAAAACTGTTTTTT
CSASLKDQKLFF
>TRBV11-2|few|TRBJ2-7|TRBD2
TGTGCCAGCACTCTAGCGGGAGGGTCGTCCTACGAGCAGTACTTC
CASTLAGGSSYEQYF
>TRBV28|few|TRBJ1-6|-
TGTGCCAGCAGTTTGACCCCCTTTGGCAGGCCTTTCTCCTATAATTCACCCCTCCACTTT
CASSLTPFGRPFSYNSPLHF
>TRBV5-1|-|TRBJ2-7|TRBD2
TGCGCCAGCAGCTCTCTAGCGGGAGTACTGAACGAGCAGTACTTC
CASSSLAGVLNEQYF
>TRBV5-1|-|TRBJ1-1|-
TGCGCCAGCAGCGCCCAGGGCTCTGAAGCTTTCTTT
CASSAQGSEAFF
>TRBV6-1|-|TRBJ2-5|TRBD1
TGTGCCAGCAGTGAAGATACCAGGGGGTTCGAAGAGACCCAGTACTTC
CASSEDTRGFEETQYF
>TRBV12-3/TRBV12-4|few|TRBJ2-7|TRBD2
TGTGCCAGCAGTGTACTAGCGGGAATCTACGAGCAGTACTTC
CASSVLAGIYEQYF
>TRBV5-1|many|TRBJ1-3|-
TGTGCCAGCAGCTTTCCGGGAAACACCATATATTTT
CASSFPGNTIYF
>TRBV12-3/TRBV12-4|few|TRBJ1-2|-
TGTGCCAGCAGTTCCACAGGGACCTATGGCTACACCTTC
CASSSTGTYGYTF
>TRBV12-3/TRBV12-4|few|TRBJ2-7|-
TGTGCCAGCAGCGAAAGTGGGGGGACCTACGAGCAGTACTTC
CASSESGGTYEQYF
>TRBV28|few|TRBJ1-1|-
TGTGCCAGCAGTTTAGAGGCAAGGACTGAAGCTTTCTTT
CASSLEARTEAFF
>TRBV7-2|few|TRBJ2-5|TRBD2
TGTGCCAGCAGCCCTAGCGGCCTAGCGGGATTCGGGGAGACCCAGTACTTC
CASSPSGLAGFGETQYF
>TRBV3-1|few|TRBJ1-3|-
TGTGCCAGCAGCCAAATGGGGGTTTCTGGAAACACCATATATTTT
CASSQMGVSGNTIYF
>TRBV5-1|few|TRBJ2-4|TRBD1
TGCGCCAGCAGTACACAGGGGTATGGCAGAAACATTCAGTACTTC
CASSTQGYGRNIQYF
>TRBV5-1|-|TRBJ2-5|-
TGCGCCAGCTCGACAGAGACCCAGTACTTC
CASSTETQYF
>TRBV5-1|few|TRBJ2-1|-
TGCGCCAGCAGCTTGGCTAGTATGTCGCTAGCTGCCAATCATGAGCAGTTCTTC
CASSLASMSLAANHEQFF
>TRBV28|few|TRBJ1-3|-
TGTGCCAGCAGTTTACGGCGGATCGGAAACACCATATATTTT
CASSLRRIGNTIYF
>TRBV5-1|few|TRBJ2-7|-
TGCGCCAGCAGCTTGGCGTCGGGAGAAGAAGAGCAGTACTTC
CASSLASGEEEQYF
>TRBV5-1|few|TRBJ1-4|TRBD1
TGCGCCAGCAGCTTGAGTTTCGGAGCAGGGGGTAATGAAAAACTGTTTTTT
CASSLSFGAGGNEKLFF
>TRBV3-1|-|TRBJ2-7|-
TGTGCCAGCAGCCAAGGCTTCCCCCTAAACTACGAGCAGTACTTC
CASSQGFPLNYEQYF
>TRBV20-1|many|TRBJ2-5|-
TGCAGTGCTAGTGGAGGCCAAGAGACCCAGTACTTC
CSASGGQETQYF
>TRBV6-5|few|TRBJ2-1|-
TGTGCCAGCAGTTCGAAGGGAACCTACAATGAGCAGTTCTTC
CASSSKGTYNEQFF
>TRBV9|-|TRBJ2-7|-
TGTGCCAGCAGCGTGGCTAGCGTCTCCTACGAGCAGTACTTC
CASSVASVSYEQYF
>TRBV27|few|TRBJ2-7|TRBD2
TGTGCCAGCAGTACTCCGGGACTAGCAATCAACGAGCAGTACTTC
CASSTPGLAINEQYF
>TRBV15|-|TRBJ2-1|TRBD2
TGTGCCACCAGCAGATCTAGCGGGATGAGCTCCTACAATGAGCAGTTCTTC
CATSRSSGMSSYNEQFF
>TRBV5-1|few|TRBJ1-6|-
TGCGCCAGCAGCTTGGATCTGGGGAAGATCGGAAATTCACCCCTCCACTTT
CASSLDLGKIGNSPLHF
>TRBV10-3|-|TRBJ2-7|TRBD2
TGTGCCATCAGTGAGACTTTGGGACTAGCGGGAGGAATCGAGCAGTACTTC
CAISETLGLAGGIEQYF
>TRBV5-1|-|TRBJ2-1|TRBD2
TGCGCCAGCAGCTTGAATTTAGGACTAGTCCTAGGGGAGCAGTTCTTC
CASSLNLGLVLGEQFF
>TRBV20-1|-|TRBJ2-1|TRBD2
TGCAGTGCTCCCACGTGGGCGGGAGGGCCCTCCTACAATGAGCAGTTCTTC
CSAPTWAGGPSYNEQFF
>TRBV7-6|-|TRBJ2-1|TRBD2
TGTGCCAGCAGCCCCGGGACTAGCGGGAGTTGGTCCTACAATGAGCAGTTCTTC
CASSPGTSGSWSYNEQFF
>TRBV6-5|once|TRBJ2-3|TRBD2
TGTGCCAGCAGTTATAGCGGGAGTCGGAGAGATACGCAGTATTTT
CASSYSGSRRDTQYF
>TRBV18|few|TRBJ2-6|TRBD1
TGTGCCAGCTCATCAACAGGGGGCTCTGGGGCCAACGTCCTGACTTTC
CASSSTGGSGANVLTF
>TRBV15|-|TRBJ2-5|TRBD1
TGTGCCACCAGCAGAGAGGGGACAGAAGAGACCCAGTACTTC
CATSREGTEETQYF
>TRBV20-1|-|TRBJ1-5|TRBD1
TGCAGTGCTAGACCAGGGGGAAGCAATCAGCCCCAGCATTTT
CSARPGGSNQPQHF
>TRBV5-1|-|TRBJ1-2|TRBD1
TGCGCCAGCAGCCCCAATCTGTCCGACAGGGCGACCTATGGCTACACCTTC
CASSPNLSDRATYGYTF
>TRBV20-1|-|TRBJ2-1|TRBD2
TGCAGTGCCAAGAGGACTAGCGGGAGTTGGACTCAGTTCTTC
CSAKRTSGSWTQFF
>TRBV6-5|-|TRBJ2-1|-
TGTGCCAGCAGTTACACAGGGAGGGGATCCTACAATGAGCAGTTCTTC
CASSYTGRGSYNEQFF
>TRBV10-2|few|TRBJ2-7|TRBD2
TGCGCCAGCAGTGACCCGAGACTAGCGGGAGGCTACGAGCAGTACTTC
CASSDPRLAGGYEQYF
>TRBV5-1|-|TRBJ2-7|TRBD2
TGCGCCAGCAGCTTTAGCGGGATACCTCTATCCTACGAGCAGTACTTC
CASSFSGIPLSYEQYF
>TRBV5-6|few|TRBJ2-2|-
TGTGCCAGCAGGTTAGACAGAGTCGCCGGGGAGCTGTTTTTT
CASRLDRVAGELFF
>TRBV20-1|few|TRBJ2-2|-
TGCAGTGCTAGTGGGGTCCAAGGCACCGGGGAGCTGTTTTTT
CSASGVQGTGELFF